Included here is one T cell receptor beta chain sequence, with context. What it binds is unknown. Individual cDNA molecules each received unique molecular identifiers attached to them. TCRdb fed the 5' RACE reads into MiXCR, producing one record per CDR3 protein. This table has just under 65,000 distinct CDR3 sequences, about 10% appearing once. Trimming cost V 8 bases and J 0 bases, with 16 bases left between them. Germline V gene lookup returns CDR1 MNHEY and CDR2 SVGAGI. The CDR3 totals 15 residues. The data derive from a study of early T cells in non-severe SARS-CoV-2 infection. Overall study findings and caveats: Private and CD4 specificities were missed by VDJdb matching, skewed to anti-spike CD8.

This chain uses TRBV6-5 with TRBJ2-5, with TRBD2 as a possible D gene (6 bases). The receptor comes from an adult who was a healthcare worker with PCR-confirmed SARS-CoV-2 infection or an uninfected control (not recorded which). The sample consisted of whole blood, taken at baseline. The CDR3 sequence: CASANSGGYQETQYF. The CDR3 nucleotides read TGTGCCAGCGCCAACAGCGGAGGGTACCAAGAGACCCAGTACTTC.